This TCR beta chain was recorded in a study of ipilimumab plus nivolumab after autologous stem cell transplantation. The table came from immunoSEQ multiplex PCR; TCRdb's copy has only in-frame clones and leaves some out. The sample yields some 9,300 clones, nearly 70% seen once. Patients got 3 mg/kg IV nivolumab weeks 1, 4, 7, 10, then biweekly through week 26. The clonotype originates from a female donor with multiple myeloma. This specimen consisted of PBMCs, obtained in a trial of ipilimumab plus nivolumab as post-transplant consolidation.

The CDR3 DNA reads TGTGCCAGCAGCCCAGGGACCCTAGGCTACGAGCAGTACTTC. Its translation is CASSPGTLGYEQYF. The J gene is TRBJ2-7, the V gene TRBV4-2; D possibly uses TRBD1 or TRBD2 (5 bases each). The V and J ends lost 4 bases and 3 bases respectively, with 13 bases between them. Looked up from germline, CDR1 is LGHNA and CDR2 is YNFKEQ. The CDR3 contains 14 residues.